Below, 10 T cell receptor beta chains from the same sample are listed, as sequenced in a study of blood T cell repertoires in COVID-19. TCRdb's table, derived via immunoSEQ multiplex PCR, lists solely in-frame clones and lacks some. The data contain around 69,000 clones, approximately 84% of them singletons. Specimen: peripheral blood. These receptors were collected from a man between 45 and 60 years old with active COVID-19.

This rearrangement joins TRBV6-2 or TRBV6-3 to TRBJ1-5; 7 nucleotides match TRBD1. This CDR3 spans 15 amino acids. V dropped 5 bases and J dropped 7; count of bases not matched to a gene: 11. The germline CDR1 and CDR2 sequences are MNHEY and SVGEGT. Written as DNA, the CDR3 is TGTGCCAGCAGTACACAGGGGTTTAGCGAACAGCCCCAGCATTTT. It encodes CASSTQGFSEQPQHF.

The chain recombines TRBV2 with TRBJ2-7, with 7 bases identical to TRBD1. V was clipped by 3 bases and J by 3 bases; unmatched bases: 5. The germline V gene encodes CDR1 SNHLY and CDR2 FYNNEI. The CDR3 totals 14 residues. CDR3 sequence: CASSDQGEGYEQYF. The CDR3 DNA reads TGTGCCAGCAGTGACCAGGGGGAAGGCTACGAGCAGTACTTC.

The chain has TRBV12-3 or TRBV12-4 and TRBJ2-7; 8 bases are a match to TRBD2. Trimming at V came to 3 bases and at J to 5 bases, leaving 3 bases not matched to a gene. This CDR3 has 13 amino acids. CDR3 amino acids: CASSFREGDEQYF. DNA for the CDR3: TGTGCCAGCAGTTTTCGGGAGGGAGACGAGCAGTACTTC.

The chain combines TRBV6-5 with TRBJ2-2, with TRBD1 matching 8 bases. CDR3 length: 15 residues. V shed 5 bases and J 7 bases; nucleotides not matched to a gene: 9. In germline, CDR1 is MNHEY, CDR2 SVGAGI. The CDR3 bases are TGTGCCAGCAGTCAGGGGACAGGCAGTATCGGGGAGCTGTTTTTT. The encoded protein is CASSQGTGSIGELFF.

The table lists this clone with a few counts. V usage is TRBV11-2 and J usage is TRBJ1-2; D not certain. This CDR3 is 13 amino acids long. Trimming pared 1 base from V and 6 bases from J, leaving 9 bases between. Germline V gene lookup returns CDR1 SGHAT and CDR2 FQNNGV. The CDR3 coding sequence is TGTGCCAGCAGCTTAGTGGTAGTGGATGGCTACACCTTC. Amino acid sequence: CASSLVVVDGYTF. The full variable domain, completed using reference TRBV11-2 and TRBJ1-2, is EAGVAQSPRYKIIEKRQSVAFWCNPISGHATLYWYQQILGQGPKLLIQFQNNGVVDDSQLPKDRFSAERLKGVDSTLKIQPAKLEDSAVYLCASSLVVVDGYTFGSGTRLTVV.

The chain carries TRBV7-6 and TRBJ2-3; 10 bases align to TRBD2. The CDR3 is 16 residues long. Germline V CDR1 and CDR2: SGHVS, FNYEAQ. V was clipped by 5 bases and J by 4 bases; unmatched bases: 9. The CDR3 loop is CASSPLAGVSSDTQYF. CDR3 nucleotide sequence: TGTGCCAGCAGCCCTCTAGCGGGGGTCAGTTCAGATACGCAGTATTTT.

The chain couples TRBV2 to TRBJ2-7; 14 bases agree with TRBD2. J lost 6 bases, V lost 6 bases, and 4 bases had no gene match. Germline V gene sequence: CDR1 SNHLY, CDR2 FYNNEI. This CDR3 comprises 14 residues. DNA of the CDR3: TGTGCCAGCAGGGGGACTAGCGGGAGAGGCGAGCAGTACTTC. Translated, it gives CASRGTSGRGEQYF.

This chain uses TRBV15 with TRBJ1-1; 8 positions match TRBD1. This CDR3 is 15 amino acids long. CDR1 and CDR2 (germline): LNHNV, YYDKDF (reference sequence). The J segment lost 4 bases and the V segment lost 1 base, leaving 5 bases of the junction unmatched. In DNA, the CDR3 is TGTGCCACCAGCAGAGCGAGAGGACAGGGCACTGAAGCTTTCTTT. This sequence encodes CATSRARGQGTEAFF.

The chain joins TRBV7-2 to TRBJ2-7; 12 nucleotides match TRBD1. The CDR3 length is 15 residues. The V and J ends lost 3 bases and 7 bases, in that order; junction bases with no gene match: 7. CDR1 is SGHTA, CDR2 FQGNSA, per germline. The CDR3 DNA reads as TGTGCCAGCAGCTTGGGACAGGGGGCTCCCCGGGAGCAGTACTTC. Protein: CASSLGQGAPREQYF.

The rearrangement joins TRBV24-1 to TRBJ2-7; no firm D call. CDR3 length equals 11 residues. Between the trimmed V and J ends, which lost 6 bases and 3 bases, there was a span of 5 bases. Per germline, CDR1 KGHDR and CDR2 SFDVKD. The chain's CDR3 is CATSFYYEQYF. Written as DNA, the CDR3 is TGTGCCACCAGTTTCTACTACGAGCAGTACTTC.